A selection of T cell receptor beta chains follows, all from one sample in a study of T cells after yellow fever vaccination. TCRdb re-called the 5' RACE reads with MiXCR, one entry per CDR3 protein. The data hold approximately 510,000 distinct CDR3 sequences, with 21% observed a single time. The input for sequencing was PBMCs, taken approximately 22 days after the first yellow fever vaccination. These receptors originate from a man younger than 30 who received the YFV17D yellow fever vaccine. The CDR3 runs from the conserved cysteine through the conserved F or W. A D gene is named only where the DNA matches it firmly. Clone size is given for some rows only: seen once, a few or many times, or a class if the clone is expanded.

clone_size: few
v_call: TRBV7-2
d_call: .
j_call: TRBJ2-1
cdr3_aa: CASSPTSSFSYNEQFF
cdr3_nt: TGTGCCAGCAGCCCCACGTCAAGCTTCTCGTACAATGAGCAGTTCTTC

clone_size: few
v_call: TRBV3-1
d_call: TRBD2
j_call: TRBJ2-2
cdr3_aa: CASSQGGTRELFF
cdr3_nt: TGTGCCAGCAGCCAGGGAGGGACCCGGGAGCTGTTTTTT

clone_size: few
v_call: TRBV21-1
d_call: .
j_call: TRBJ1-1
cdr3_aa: CASSRTRPPPEAFF
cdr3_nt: TGTGCCAGCAGCAGAACGCGTCCCCCTCCTGAAGCTTTCTTT

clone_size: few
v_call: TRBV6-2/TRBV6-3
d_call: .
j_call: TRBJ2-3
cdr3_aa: CASSLGSFTDTQYF
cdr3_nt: TGTGCCAGCAGCCTTGGGTCCTTCACAGATACGCAGTATTTT

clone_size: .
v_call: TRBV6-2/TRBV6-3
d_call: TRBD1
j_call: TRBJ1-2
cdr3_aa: CASSYRDSTYGYTF
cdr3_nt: TGTGCCAGCAGTTACCGGGACAGTACCTATGGCTACACCTTC

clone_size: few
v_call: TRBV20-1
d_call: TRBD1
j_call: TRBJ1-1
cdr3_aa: CSAREGQGNTEAFF
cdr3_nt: TGCAGTGCTAGAGAGGGACAGGGTAACACTGAAGCTTTCTTT

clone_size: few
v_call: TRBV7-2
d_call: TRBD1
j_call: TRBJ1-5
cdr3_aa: CASSFSTTGVQPQHF
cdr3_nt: TGTGCCAGCAGCTTCTCGACAACAGGGGTTCAGCCCCAGCATTTT

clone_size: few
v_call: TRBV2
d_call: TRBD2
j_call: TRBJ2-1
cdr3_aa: CASWASGGSEQFF
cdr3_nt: TGTGCCAGCTGGGCTAGCGGGGGGAGTGAGCAGTTCTTC

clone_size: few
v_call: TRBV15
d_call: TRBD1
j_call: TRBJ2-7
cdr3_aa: CATSREGYRGNGYEQYF
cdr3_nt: TGTGCCACCAGCAGAGAGGGTTACAGGGGGAATGGCTACGAGCAGTACTTC

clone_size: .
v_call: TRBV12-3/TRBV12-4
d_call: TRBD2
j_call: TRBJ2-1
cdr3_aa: CASSSPERGGLDEQFF
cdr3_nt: TGTGCCAGCAGTTCTCCCGAGCGGGGGGGCTTGGATGAGCAGTTCTTC

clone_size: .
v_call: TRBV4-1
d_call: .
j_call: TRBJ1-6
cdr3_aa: CASSPVGRPISPLHF
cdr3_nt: TGCGCCAGCAGCCCCGTGGGCAGGCCAATATCCCCGCTCCACTTT

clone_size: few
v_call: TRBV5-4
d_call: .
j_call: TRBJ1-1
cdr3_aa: CASSFAPSTEAFF
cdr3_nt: TGTGCCAGCAGCTTCGCCCCTAGCACTGAAGCTTTCTTT

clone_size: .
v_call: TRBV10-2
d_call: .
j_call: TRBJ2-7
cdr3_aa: CASSRDLLYEQYF
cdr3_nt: TGCGCCAGCAGCCGGGACTTATTATACGAGCAGTACTTC

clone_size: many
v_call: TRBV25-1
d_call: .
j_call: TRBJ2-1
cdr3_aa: CASSAPAGNHNEQFF
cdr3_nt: TGTGCCAGCAGTGCCCCGGCAGGGAACCACAATGAGCAGTTCTTC

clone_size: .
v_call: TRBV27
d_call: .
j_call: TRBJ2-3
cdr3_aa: CASSFAQRTSTDTQYF
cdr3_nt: TGTGCCAGCAGTTTCGCGCAGAGAACTAGCACAGATACGCAGTATTTT

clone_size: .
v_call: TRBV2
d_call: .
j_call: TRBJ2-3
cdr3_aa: CASSEIVWETSTDTQYF
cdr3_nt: TGTGCCAGCAGTGAAATTGTCTGGGAAACTAGCACAGATACGCAGTATTTT

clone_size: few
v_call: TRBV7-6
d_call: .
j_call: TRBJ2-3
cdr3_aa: CASSLLGGAGGTQYF
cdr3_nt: TGTGCCAGCAGCCTCCTCGGCGGGGCCGGGGGTACGCAGTATTTT

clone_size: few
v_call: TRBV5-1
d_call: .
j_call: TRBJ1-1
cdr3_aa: CASSLEEGEAFF
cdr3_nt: TGCGCCAGCAGCTTGGAGGAGGGTGAAGCTTTCTTT

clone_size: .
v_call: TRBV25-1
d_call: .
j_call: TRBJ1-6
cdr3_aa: CARRGVNSPLHF
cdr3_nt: TGTGCCAGAAGGGGGGTTAATTCACCCCTCCACTTT

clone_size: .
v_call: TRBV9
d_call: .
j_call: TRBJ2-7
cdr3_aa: CASSVMGGTAYSSEQYF
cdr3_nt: TGTGCCAGCAGCGTAATGGGAGGGACAGCTTATTCCTCCGAGCAGTACTTC

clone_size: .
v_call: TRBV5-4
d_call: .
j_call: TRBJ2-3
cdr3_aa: CASSFRDSTTDTQYF
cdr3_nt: TGTGCCAGCAGCTTTCGGGACTCGACTACAGATACGCAGTATTTT

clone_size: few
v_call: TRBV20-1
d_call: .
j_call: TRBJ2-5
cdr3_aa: CSARSRASAMETQYF
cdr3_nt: TGCAGTGCTAGGAGCAGGGCCTCGGCTATGGAGACCCAGTACTTC

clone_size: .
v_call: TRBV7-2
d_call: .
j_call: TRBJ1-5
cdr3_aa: CASSPDSNQPKHF
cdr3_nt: TGTGCCAGCAGCCCAGATAGCAATCAGCCCAAGCATTTT

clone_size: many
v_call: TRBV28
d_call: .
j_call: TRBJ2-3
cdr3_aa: CASSLTGGWNTQYF
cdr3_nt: TGTGCCAGCAGTTTAACCGGAGGGTGGAATACGCAGTATTTT

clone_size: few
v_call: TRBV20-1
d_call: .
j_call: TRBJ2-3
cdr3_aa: CSAARLERISTDTQYF
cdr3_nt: TGCAGTGCCGCCCGGCTCGAGAGAATTAGCACAGATACGCAGTATTTT

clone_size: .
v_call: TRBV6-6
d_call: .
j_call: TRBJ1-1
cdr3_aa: CASSPLSEAFF
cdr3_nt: TGTGCCAGCAGCCCCCTTTCTGAAGCTTTCTTT

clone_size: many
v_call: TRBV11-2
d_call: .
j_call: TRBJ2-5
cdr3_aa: CASSNDREGTQYF
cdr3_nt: TGTGCCAGCAGCAATGACAGGGAGGGGACCCAGTACTTC

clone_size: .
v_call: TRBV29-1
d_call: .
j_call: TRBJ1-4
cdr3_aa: CSVAGLGTQELFF
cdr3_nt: TGCAGCGTTGCGGGTTTGGGGACCCAGGAACTGTTTTTT

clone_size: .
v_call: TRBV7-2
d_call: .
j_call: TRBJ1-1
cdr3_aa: CASSPLRNTEAFF
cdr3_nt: TGTGCCAGCAGCCCTCTAAGGAACACTGAAGCTTTCTTT

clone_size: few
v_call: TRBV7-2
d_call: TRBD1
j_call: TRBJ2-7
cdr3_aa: CASSYYPGTGNEQYF
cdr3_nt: TGTGCCAGCAGCTACTATCCCGGGACAGGGAACGAGCAGTACTTC

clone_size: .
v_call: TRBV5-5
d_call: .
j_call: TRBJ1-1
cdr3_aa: CASSSGGGLRAEAFF
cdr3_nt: TGTGCCAGCAGCTCGGGGGGGGGCCTCCGCGCTGAAGCTTTCTTT

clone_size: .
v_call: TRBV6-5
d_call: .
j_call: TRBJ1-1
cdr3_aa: CASSYGEGTNTEAFF
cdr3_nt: TGTGCCAGCAGTTACGGGGAGGGGACGAACACTGAAGCTTTCTTT

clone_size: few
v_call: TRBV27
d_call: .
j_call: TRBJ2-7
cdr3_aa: CASSRRISYEQYF
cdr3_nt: TGTGCCAGCAGTAGGCGGATCTCCTACGAGCAGTACTTC

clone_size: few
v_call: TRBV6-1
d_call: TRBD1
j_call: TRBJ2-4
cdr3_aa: CASSRSRGLLAKNIQYF
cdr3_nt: TGTGCCAGCAGTAGATCCAGGGGGCTACTAGCCAAAAACATTCAGTACTTC

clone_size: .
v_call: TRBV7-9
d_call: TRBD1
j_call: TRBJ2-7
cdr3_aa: CASSQGQGVLSYEQYF
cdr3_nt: TGTGCCAGCAGCCAAGGACAGGGGGTACTATCCTACGAGCAGTACTTC

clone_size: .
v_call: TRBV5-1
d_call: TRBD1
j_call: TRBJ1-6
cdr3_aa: CASSLAGGDSPLHF
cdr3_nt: TGCGCCAGCAGCTTGGCAGGGGGCGATTCACCCCTCCACTTT

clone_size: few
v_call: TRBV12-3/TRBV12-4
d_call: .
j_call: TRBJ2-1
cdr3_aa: CASSLPWGASGEQFF
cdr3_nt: TGTGCCAGCAGTTTACCCTGGGGGGCCTCTGGAGAGCAGTTCTTC

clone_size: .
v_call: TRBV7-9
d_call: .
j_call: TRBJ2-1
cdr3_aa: CASSVQGSYNEQFF
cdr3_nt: TGTGCCAGCTCTGTCCAGGGCTCCTACAATGAGCAGTTCTTC

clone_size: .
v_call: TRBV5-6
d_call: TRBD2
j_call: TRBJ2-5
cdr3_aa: CASRSGTSGEETQYF
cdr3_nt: TGTGCCAGCAGAAGTGGGACTAGCGGGGAAGAGACCCAGTACTTC

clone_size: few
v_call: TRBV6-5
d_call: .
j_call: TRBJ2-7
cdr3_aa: CASSYAWTDAYEQYF
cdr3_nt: TGTGCCAGCAGTTACGCATGGACCGATGCCTACGAGCAGTACTTC

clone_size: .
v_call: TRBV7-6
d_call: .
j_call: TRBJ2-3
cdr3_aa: CASSMGPSTDTQYF
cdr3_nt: TGTGCCAGCAGCATGGGACCAAGCACAGATACGCAGTATTTT

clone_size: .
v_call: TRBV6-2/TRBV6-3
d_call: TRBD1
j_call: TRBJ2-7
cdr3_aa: CASIEGGTGYEQYF
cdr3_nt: TGTGCCAGCATCGAAGGCGGGACAGGCTACGAGCAGTACTTC

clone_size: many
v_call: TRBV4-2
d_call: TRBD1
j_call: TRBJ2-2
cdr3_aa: CASSHETGGTGELFF
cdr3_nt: TGTGCCAGCAGCCATGAGACAGGGGGCACCGGGGAGCTGTTTTTT

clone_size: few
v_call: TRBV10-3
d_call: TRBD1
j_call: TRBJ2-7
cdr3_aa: CAISERQGALGEQYF
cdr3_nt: TGTGCCATCAGTGAAAGACAGGGGGCCTTAGGGGAGCAGTACTTC

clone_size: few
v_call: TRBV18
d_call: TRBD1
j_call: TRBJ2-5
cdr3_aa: CASSPRKGARETQYF
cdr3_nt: TGTGCCAGCTCACCACGAAAGGGGGCACGTGAGACCCAGTACTTC

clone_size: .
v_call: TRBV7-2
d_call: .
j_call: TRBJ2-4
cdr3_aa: CASSFRLAKNIQYF
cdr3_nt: TGTGCCAGCAGCTTCAGACTAGCCAAAAACATTCAGTACTTC

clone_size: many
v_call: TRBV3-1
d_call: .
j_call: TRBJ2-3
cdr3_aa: CASSQGQASTDTQYF
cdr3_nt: TGTGCCAGCAGCCAAGGGCAGGCTAGCACAGATACGCAGTATTTT

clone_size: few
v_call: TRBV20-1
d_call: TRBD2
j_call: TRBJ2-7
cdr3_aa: CSARVHSGVNYEQYF
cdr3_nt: TGCAGTGCTAGAGTCCATAGCGGGGTGAACTACGAGCAGTACTTC

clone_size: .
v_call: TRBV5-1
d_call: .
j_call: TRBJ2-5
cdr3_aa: CASRLREETQYF
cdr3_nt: TGCGCCAGCAGGCTCAGGGAAGAGACCCAGTACTTC

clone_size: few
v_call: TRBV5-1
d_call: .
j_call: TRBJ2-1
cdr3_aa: CASSLVQTTYNEQFF
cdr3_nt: TGCGCCAGCAGCTTGGTCCAGACCACCTACAATGAGCAGTTCTTC

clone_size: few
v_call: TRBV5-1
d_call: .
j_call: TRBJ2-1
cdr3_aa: CASRSGGGGYEQFF
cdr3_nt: TGCGCCAGCAGGTCAGGGGGCGGGGGTTATGAGCAGTTCTTC

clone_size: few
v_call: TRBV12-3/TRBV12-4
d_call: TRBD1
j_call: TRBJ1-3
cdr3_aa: CASSWGTAGNTIYF
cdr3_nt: TGTGCCAGCAGCTGGGGGACAGCAGGAAACACCATATATTTT

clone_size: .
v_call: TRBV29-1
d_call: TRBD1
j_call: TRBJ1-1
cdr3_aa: CSAGTGGYAFF
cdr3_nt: TGCAGCGCCGGGACAGGGGGCTATGCTTTCTTT

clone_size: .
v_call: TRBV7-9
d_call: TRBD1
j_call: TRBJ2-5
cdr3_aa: CASSHGTDQETQYF
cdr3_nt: TGTGCCAGCAGCCACGGGACAGACCAAGAGACCCAGTACTTC

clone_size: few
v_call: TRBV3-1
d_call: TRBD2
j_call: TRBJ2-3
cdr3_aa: CASSHAAGGGTDTQYF
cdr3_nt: TGTGCCAGCAGCCATGCCGCCGGGGGGGGAACAGATACGCAGTATTTT

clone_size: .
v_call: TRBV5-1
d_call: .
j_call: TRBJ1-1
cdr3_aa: CASSPSPTEGTEAFF
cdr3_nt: TGCGCCAGCAGCCCTTCCCCGACAGAAGGCACTGAAGCTTTCTTT

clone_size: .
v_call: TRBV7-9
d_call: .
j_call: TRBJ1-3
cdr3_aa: CASSFWGNTIYF
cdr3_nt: TGTGCCAGCAGCTTTTGGGGAAACACCATATATTTT